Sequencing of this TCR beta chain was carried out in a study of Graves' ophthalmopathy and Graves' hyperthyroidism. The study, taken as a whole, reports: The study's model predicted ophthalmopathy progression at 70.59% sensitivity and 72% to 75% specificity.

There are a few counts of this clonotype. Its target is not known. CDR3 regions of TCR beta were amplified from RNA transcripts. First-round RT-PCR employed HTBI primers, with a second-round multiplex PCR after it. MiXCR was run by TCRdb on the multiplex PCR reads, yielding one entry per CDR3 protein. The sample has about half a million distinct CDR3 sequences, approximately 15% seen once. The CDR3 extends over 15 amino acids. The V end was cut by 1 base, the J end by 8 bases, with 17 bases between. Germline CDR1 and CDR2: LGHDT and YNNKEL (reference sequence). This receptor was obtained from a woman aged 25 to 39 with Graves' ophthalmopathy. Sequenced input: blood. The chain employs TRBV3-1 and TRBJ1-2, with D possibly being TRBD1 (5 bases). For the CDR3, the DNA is TGTGCCAGCAGCCAAGCGGGACGCGGACCCCAGGGCTACACCTTC. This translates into CASSQAGRGPQGYTF.